Listed below are T cell receptor beta chains from one sample, sequenced in a study of cytomegalovirus exposure and HLA in healthy donors. Assay: immunoSEQ multiplex PCR; the TCRdb copy retains only in-frame clones and omits some. Of approximately 160,000 clones listed, 65% to 90% were seen once; the top ten hold 1.9%. Material: PBMCs. The receptors stem from a human donor in good health. CDR3s include the opening cysteine and the closing phenylalanine or tryptophan. A D gene is named only where the DNA matches it firmly. The size field is filled for only some rows; it gives once, few, many or a size class.

d_gene | j_gene | abundance | v_gene | CDR3aa | CDR3nt
TRBD1 | TRBJ1-6 | NA | TRBV2 | CASSPGQYSPLHF | TGTGCCAGCAGCCCGGGACAGTATTCACCCCTCCACTTT
NA | TRBJ1-5 | NA | TRBV15 | CATSRDQGPQPQHF | TGTGCCACCAGCAGAGACCAGGGGCCACAGCCCCAGCATTTT
TRBD1 | TRBJ1-2 | NA | TRBV18 | CASSPRADREAYVFF | TGTGCCAGCTCACCACGGGCTGACAGGGAAGCCTACGTCTTCTTC
NA | TRBJ1-3 | NA | TRBV7-2 | CASSWEIGGNTIYF | TGTGCCAGCAGCTGGGAGATAGGTGGAAACACCATATATTTT
NA | TRBJ1-1 | NA | TRBV6-6 | CATNDLLERTEAFF | TGTGCCACCAATGACCTCCTCGAGAGGACTGAAGCTTTCTTT
TRBD1 | TRBJ1-5 | few | TRBV15 | CATSLDRASNQPQHF | TGTGCCACCAGCCTGGACAGGGCTAGCAATCAGCCCCAGCATTTT
NA | TRBJ2-7 | NA | TRBV11-2 | CASSLRGGAVDEQYF | TGTGCCAGCAGCTTAAGAGGGGGGGCCGTGGACGAGCAGTACTTC
TRBD2 | TRBJ2-7 | NA | TRBV10-3 | CAISDPSGGRAYEQYF | TGTGCCATCAGTGATCCTAGCGGGGGCCGAGCCTACGAGCAGTACTTC
NA | TRBJ1-1 | NA | TRBV6-4 | CASSFTAATEAFF | TGTGCCAGCAGTTTTACCGCGGCCACTGAAGCTTTCTTT
TRBD2 | TRBJ2-2 | NA | TRBV2 | CASTDQRGGVNTGELFF | TGTGCCAGCACTGATCAACGGGGGGGGGTAAACACCGGGGAGCTGTTTTTT
TRBD1 | TRBJ1-6 | NA | TRBV6-5 | CAGSRTGSNSPLHF | TGTGCCGGCAGTCGGACAGGGAGTAATTCACCCCTCCACTTT